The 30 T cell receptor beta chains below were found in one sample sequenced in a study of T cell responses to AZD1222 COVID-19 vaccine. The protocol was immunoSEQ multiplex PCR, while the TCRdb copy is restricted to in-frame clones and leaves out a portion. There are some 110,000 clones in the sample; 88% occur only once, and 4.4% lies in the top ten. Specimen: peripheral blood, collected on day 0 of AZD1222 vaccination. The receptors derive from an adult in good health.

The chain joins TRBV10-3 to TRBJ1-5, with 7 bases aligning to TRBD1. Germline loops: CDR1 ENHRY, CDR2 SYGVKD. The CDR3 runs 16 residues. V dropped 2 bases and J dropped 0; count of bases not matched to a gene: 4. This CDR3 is CAISETQGISNQPQHF. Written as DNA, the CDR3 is TGTGCCATCAGTGAGACACAGGGGATTAGCAATCAGCCCCAGCATTTT.

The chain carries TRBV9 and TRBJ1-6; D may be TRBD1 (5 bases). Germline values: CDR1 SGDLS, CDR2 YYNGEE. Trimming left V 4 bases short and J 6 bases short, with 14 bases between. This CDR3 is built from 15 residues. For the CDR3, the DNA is TGTGCCAGCAGCACCCCGGGACGCCTTAATTCACCCCTCCACTTT. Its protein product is CASSTPGRLNSPLHF.

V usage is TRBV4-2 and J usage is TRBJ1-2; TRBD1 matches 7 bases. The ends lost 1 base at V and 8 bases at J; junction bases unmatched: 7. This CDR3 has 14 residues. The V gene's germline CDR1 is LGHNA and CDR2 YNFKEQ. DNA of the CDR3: TGTGCCAGCAGCCAAGTCGAGGACAGGCGGGGCTACACCTTC. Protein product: CASSQVEDRRGYTF.

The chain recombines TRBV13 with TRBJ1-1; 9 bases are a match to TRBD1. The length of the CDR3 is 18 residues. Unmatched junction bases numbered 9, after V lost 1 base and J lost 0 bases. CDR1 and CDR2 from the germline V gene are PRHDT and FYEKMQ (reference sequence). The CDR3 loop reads CASSLARQGGQMNTEAFF. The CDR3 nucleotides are TGTGCCAGCAGCTTAGCTCGACAGGGGGGCCAGATGAACACTGAAGCTTTCTTT.

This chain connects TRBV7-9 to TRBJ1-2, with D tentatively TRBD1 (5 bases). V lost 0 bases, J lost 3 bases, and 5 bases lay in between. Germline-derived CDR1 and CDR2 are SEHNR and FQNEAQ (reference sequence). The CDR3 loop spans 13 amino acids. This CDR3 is CASSLAGDYGYTF. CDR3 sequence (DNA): TGTGCCAGCAGCTTAGCAGGGGACTATGGCTACACCTTC.

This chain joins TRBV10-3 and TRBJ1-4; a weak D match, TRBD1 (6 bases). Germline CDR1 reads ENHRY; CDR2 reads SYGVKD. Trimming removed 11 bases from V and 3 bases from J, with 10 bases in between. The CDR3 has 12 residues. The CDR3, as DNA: TGTGCCTCAGGGGAGGCTAATGAAAAACTGTTTTTT. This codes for CASGEANEKLFF.

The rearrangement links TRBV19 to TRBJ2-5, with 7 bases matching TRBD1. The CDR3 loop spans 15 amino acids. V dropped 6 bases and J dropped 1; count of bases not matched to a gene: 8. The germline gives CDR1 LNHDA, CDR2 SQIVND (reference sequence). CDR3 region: CASRKTRDSQETQYF. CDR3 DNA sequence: TGTGCCAGTAGGAAAACTAGGGACAGCCAAGAGACCCAGTACTTC.

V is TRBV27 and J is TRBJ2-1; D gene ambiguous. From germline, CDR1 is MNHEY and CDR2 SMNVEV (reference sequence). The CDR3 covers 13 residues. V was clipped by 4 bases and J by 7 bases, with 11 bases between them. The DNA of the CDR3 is TGTGCCAGCAGTTCCGTTGGGTCGAATGAGCAGTTCTTC. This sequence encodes CASSSVGSNEQFF.

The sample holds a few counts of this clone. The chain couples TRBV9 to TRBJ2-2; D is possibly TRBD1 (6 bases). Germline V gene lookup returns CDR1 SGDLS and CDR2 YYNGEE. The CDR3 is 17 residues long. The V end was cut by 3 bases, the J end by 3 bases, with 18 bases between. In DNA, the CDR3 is TGTGCCAGCAGCGGACCCCTGGCAGGGGTGGACACCGGGGAGCTGTTTTTT. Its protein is CASSGPLAGVDTGELFF.

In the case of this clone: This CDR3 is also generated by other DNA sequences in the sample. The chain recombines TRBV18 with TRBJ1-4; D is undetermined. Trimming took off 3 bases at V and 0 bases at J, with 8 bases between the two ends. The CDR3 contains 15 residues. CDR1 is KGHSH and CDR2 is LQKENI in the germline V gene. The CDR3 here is CASSPTGSTNEKLFF. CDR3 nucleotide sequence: TGTGCCAGCTCACCTACGGGTTCAACTAATGAAAAACTGTTTTTT.

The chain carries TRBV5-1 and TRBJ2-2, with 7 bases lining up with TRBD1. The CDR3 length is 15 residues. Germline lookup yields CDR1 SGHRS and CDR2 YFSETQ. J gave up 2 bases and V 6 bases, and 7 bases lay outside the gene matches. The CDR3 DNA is TGCGCCAGCACCCAACAGGGGATTAACACCGGGGAGCTGTTTTTT. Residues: CASTQQGINTGELFF.

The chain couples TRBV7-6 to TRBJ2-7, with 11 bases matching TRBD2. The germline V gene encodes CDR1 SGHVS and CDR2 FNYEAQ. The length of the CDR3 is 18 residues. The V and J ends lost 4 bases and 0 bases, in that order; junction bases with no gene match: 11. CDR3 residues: CASSSNRVAGGGSYEQYF. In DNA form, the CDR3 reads TGTGCCAGCAGCTCCAATCGGGTAGCGGGAGGGGGCTCCTACGAGCAGTACTTC.

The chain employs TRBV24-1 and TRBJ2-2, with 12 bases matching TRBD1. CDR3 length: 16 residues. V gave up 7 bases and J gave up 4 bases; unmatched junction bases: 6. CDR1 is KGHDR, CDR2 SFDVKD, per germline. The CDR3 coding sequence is TGTGCCACCAGATCCGGGACAGGGGGCCTCACCGGGGAGCTGTTTTTT. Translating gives CATRSGTGGLTGELFF.

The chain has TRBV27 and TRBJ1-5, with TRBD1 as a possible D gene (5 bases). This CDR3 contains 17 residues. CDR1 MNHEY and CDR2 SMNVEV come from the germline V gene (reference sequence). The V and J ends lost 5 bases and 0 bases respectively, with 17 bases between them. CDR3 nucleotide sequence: TGTGCCAGCAGTCCGACTGGGGGGGTATATAGCAATCAGCCCCAGCATTTT. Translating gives CASSPTGGVYSNQPQHF.

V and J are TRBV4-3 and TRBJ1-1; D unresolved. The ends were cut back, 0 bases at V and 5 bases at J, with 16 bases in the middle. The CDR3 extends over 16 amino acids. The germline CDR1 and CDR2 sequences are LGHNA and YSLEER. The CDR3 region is CASSQDTWGWGTEAFF. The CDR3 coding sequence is TGCGCCAGCAGCCAAGATACGTGGGGTTGGGGAACTGAAGCTTTCTTT.

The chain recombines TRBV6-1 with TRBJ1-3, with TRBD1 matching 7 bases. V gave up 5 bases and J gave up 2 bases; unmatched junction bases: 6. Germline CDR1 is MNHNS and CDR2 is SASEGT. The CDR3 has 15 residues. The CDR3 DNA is TGTGCCAGCAGTACCAGGGGGGGACCTGGAAACACCATATATTTT. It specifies CASSTRGGPGNTIYF.

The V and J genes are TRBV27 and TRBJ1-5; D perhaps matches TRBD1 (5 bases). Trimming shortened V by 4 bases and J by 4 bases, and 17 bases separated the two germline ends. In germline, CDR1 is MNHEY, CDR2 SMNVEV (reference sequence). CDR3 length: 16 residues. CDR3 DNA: TGTGCCAGCAGTTCATCCGCTGGGGCGTTGAATCAGCCCCAGCATTTT. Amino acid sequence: CASSSSAGALNQPQHF.

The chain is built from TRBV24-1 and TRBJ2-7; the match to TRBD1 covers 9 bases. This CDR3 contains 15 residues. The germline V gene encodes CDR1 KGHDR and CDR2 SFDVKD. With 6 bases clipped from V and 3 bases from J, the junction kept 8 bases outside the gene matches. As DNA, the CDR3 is TGTGCCACCAGTACGTCGGCGACAGGGGGCTACGAGCAGTACTTC. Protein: CATSTSATGGYEQYF.

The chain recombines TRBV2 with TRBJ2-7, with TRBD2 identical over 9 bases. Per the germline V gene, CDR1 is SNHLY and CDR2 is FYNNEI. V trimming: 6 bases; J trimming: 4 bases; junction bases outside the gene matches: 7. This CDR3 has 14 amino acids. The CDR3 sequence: CASSEGLATYEQYF. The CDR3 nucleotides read TGTGCCAGCAGCGAGGGACTAGCCACATACGAGCAGTACTTC.

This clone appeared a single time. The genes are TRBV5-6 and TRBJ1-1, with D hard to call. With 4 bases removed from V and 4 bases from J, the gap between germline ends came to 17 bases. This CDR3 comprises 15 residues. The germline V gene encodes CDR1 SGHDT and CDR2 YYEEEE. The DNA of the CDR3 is TGTGCCAGCAGCACGGGCCTTACCGGGAGCACTGAAGCTTTCTTT. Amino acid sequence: CASSTGLTGSTEAFF.

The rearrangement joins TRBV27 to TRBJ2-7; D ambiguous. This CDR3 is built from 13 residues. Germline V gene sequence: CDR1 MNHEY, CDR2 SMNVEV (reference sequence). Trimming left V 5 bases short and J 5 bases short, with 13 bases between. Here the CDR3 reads CASSPSRVDEQYF. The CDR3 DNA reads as TGTGCCAGCAGTCCTTCTAGGGTCGACGAGCAGTACTTC.

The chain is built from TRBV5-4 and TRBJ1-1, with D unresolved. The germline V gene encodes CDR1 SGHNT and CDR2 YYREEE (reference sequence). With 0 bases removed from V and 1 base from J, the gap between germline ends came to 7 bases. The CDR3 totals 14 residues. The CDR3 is CASSLGIGNTEAFF. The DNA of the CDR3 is TGTGCCAGCAGCTTGGGGATCGGGAACACTGAAGCTTTCTTT.

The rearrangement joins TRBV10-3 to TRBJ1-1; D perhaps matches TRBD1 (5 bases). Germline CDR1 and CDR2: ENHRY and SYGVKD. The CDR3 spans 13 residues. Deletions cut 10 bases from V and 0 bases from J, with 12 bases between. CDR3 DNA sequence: TGTGCCACCGGGACGGGGGTGAACACTGAAGCTTTCTTT. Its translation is CATGTGVNTEAFF.

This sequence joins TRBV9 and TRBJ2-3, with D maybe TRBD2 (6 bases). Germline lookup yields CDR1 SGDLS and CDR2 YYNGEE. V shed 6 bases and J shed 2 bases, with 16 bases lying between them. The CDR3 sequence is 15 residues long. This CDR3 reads CASTPGGGITDTQYF. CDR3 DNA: TGTGCCAGCACCCCGGGTGGGGGGATCACAGATACGCAGTATTTT.

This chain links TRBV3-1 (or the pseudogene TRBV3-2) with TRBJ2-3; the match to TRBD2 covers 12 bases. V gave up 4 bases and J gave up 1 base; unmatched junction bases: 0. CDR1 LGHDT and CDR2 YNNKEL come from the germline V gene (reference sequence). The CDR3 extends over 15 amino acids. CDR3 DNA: TGTGCCAGCAGCCGGACTAGCGGGGGCACAGATACGCAGTATTTT. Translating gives CASSRTSGGTDTQYF.

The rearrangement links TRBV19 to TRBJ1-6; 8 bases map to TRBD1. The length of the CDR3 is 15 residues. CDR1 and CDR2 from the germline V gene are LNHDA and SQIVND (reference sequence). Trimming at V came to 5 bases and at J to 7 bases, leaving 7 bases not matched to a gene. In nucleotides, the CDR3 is TGTGCCAGTAGTCGGACAGGGTCGGGCAATTCACCCCTCCACTTT. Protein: CASSRTGSGNSPLHF. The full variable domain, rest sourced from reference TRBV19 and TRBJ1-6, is DGGITQSPKYLFRKEGQNVTLSCEQNLNHDAMYWYRQDPGQGLRLIYYSQIVNDFQKGDIAEGYSVSREKKESFPLTVTSAQKNPTAFYLCASSRTGSGNSPLHFGNGTRLTVT.

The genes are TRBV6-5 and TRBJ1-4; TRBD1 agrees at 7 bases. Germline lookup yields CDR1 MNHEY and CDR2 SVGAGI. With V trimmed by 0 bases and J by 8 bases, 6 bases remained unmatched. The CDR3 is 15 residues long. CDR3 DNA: TGTGCCAGCAGTTACTCCAGACAGGGAGGGGAAAAACTGTTTTTT. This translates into CASSYSRQGGEKLFF.

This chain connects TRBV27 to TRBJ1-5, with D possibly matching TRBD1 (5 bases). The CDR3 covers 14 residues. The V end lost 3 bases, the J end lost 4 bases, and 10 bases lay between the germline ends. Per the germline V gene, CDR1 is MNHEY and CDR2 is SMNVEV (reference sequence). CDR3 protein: CASSLEGRNQPQHF. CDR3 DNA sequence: TGTGCCAGCAGTTTGGAGGGGCGGAATCAGCCCCAGCATTTT.

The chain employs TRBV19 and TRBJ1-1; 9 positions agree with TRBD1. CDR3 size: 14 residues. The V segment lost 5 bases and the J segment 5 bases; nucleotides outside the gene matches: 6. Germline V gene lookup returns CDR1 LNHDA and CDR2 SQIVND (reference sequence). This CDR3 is CASSDDRGWTEAFF. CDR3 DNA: TGTGCCAGTAGTGACGACAGGGGGTGGACTGAAGCTTTCTTT.

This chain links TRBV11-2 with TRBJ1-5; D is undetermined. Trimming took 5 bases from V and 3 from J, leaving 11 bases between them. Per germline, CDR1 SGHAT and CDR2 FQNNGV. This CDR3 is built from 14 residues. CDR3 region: CASSRLGSNQPQHF. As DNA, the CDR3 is TGTGCCAGCAGCCGCTTGGGCTCCAATCAGCCCCAGCATTTT.